This TCR beta chain came from a study of T cell changes during pregnancy in multiple sclerosis. Germline CDR1 and CDR2: MNHNY and SVGAGI (reference sequence). The CDR3 is 16 amino acids. The V segment lost 6 bases and the J segment 0 bases; nucleotides outside the gene matches: 5. Sequencing was performed with immunoSEQ multiplex PCR; in TCRdb, only in-frame clones are kept and a portion is missing. The data contain some 97,000 clones, around 93% of them singletons. The receptor was derived from a female donor with multiple sclerosis, enrolled in a pregnancy study. Sequenced here: peripheral blood, sampled after pregnancy. This chain uses TRBV6-6 with TRBJ2-1; 10 nucleotides align to TRBD2. The CDR3 is CASRPSGGLSYNEQFF. CDR3 nucleotides: TGTGCCAGCAGACCTAGCGGGGGCCTCTCCTACAATGAGCAGTTCTTC.